One and the same sample provided the 17 T cell receptor beta chains below, sequenced in a study of cytomegalovirus exposure and HLA in healthy donors. Use of 60 Vbeta and 13 Jbeta primers characterized the PCR. Sequencing used immunoSEQ multiplex PCR; TCRdb keeps in-frame clones, though not all of them. The data contain fewer than 140,000 clones, more than 60% of them seen just once; the ten biggest clones take up over 2%. The specimen sequenced was PBMCs. All receptors come from a man aged 35-49 years in good health and CMV-seronegative.

The V and J genes are TRBV5-6 and TRBJ1-1; D is possibly TRBD1 (6 bases). With 0 bases removed from V and 1 base from J, the gap between germline ends came to 10 bases. This CDR3 comprises 15 residues. Germline V CDR1 and CDR2: SGHDT, YYEEEE. DNA of the CDR3: TGTGCCAGCAGCTTGGTTCCAGGGGCGAACACTGAAGCTTTCTTT. Translated, it gives CASSLVPGANTEAFF.

The chain has TRBV19 and TRBJ1-1; D may be TRBD1 (6 bases). CDR1 is LNHDA and CDR2 is SQIVND in the germline V gene (reference sequence). V was pared by 3 bases and J by 1 base, with 9 bases between. The CDR3 totals 14 residues. CDR3 protein: CASSITGSNTEAFF. The CDR3 coding sequence is TGTGCCAGTAGTATTACAGGGTCGAACACTGAAGCTTTCTTT.

This rearrangement joins TRBV4-1 to TRBJ1-4, with a tentative D call TRBD1 (6 bases). This CDR3 comprises 16 residues. Deletions cut 0 bases from V and 8 bases from J, with 16 bases between. Germline values: CDR1 MGHRA, CDR2 YSYEKL. The CDR3 coding sequence is TGCGCCAGCAGCCAAGAAGGGAGGGGGACTTGGGAAAAACTGTTTTTT. This codes for CASSQEGRGTWEKLFF.

In this sample, this clone turned up many times. The chain carries TRBV2 and TRBJ2-1, with D possibly matching TRBD2 (5 bases). Per germline, CDR1 SNHLY and CDR2 FYNNEI. There are 17 residues in the CDR3. With 6 bases removed from V and 0 bases from J, the gap between germline ends came to 18 bases. The CDR3 bases are TGTGCCAGCAGCCACGGGAAATCTCAAAGCTCCTACAATGAGCAGTTCTTC. Translated: CASSHGKSQSSYNEQFF.

The V call is TRBV6-5, the J call TRBJ1-6; D is undetermined. From germline, CDR1 is MNHEY and CDR2 SVGAGI. The CDR3 has 16 residues. V was clipped by 0 bases and J by 7 bases, with 13 bases between them. The CDR3, as DNA: TGTGCCAGCAGTTACTCGGGAAAGGGAGGCAATTCACCCCTCCACTTT. Encoded protein: CASSYSGKGGNSPLHF.

DNA for the CDR3: TGTGCCAGCAGTGAGCACTCCTTAGGGGGACAGGGGATTGTGGAGCAGTACTTC. The encoded protein is CASSEHSLGGQGIVEQYF. This chain joins TRBV25-1 and TRBJ2-7; 10 bases are shared with TRBD1. The CDR3 has 18 amino acids. From germline, CDR1 is MGHDK and CDR2 SYGVNS. V was clipped by 3 bases and J by 7 bases; unmatched bases: 18.

This chain uses TRBV18 with TRBJ1-1, with unresolved D. CDR1 KGHSH and CDR2 LQKENI come from the germline V gene. CDR3 size: 13 residues. The germline V and J ends were trimmed by 3 bases and 6 bases, with 11 bases remaining between them. The CDR3 is CASSPSGYAEAFF. In nucleotides, the CDR3 is TGTGCCAGCTCACCCTCGGGGTACGCTGAAGCTTTCTTT.

The chain carries TRBV5-4 and TRBJ1-2, with 7 nucleotides matching TRBD1. The ends lost 5 bases at V and 8 bases at J; junction bases unmatched: 18. The length of the CDR3 is 16 residues. Germline CDR1 and CDR2: SGHNT and YYREEE (reference sequence). DNA of the CDR3: TGTGCCAGCAGGCCCGGGGACAGAATAAACCGGAGAGGCTACACCTTC. Translated: CASRPGDRINRRGYTF.

This chain connects TRBV18 to TRBJ2-7; 8 nucleotides agree with TRBD1. Trimming took 3 bases from V and 7 from J; bases not matched to a gene: 5. Looked up from germline, CDR1 is KGHSH and CDR2 is LQKENI. The length of the CDR3 is 13 residues. In DNA, the CDR3 is TGTGCCAGCTCACCGGACAGGGCGGGTGAGCAGTACTTC. As protein: CASSPDRAGEQYF. Combining the CDR3 with reference TRBV18 and TRBJ2-7 gives the whole variable domain NAGVMQNPRHLVRRRGQEARLRCSPMKGHSHVYWYRQLPEEGLKFMVYLQKENIIDESGMPKERFSAEFPKEGPSILRIQQVVRGDSAAYFCASSPDRAGEQYFGPGTRLTVT.

The CDR3 loop is CASSIARQSNTIYF. CDR3 coding DNA: TGTGCCAGTAGTATAGCGCGGCAGTCAAACACCATATATTTT. This chain joins TRBV19 and TRBJ1-3; D is unclear. Germline V CDR1 and CDR2: LNHDA, SQIVND (reference sequence). V lost 1 base, J lost 6 bases, and 10 bases lay in between. This CDR3 region has 14 residues.

J is TRBJ1-2 and V is TRBV27; D not certain. Germline V CDR1 and CDR2: MNHEY, SMNVEV (reference sequence). The CDR3 is 13 amino acids. Trimming took off 10 bases at V and 4 bases at J, with 16 bases between the two ends. In DNA form, the CDR3 reads TGTGCCACCGGAGACACCGGACTCTATGGCTACACCTTC. Protein: CATGDTGLYGYTF.

The chain employs TRBV5-1 and TRBJ2-2; 8 nucleotides align to TRBD2. CDR1 and CDR2 from the germline V gene are SGHRS and YFSETQ. This CDR3 has 17 residues. V trimming: 0 bases; J trimming: 4 bases; junction bases outside the gene matches: 8. CDR3 DNA: TGCGCCAGCAGCTTGGATAAGGGCGGGGGGTTCACCGGGGAGCTGTTTTTT. Translation gives CASSLDKGGGFTGELFF.

The chain is built from TRBV5-5 and TRBJ1-6; D uncertain. CDR1 and CDR2 from the germline V gene are SGHKS and YYEKEE (reference sequence). Trimming pared 0 bases from V and 7 bases from J, leaving 8 bases between. The CDR3 sequence is 14 residues long. This chain's CDR3 is CASSLGSANSPLHF. CDR3 nucleotide sequence: TGTGCCAGCAGCTTGGGCAGCGCCAATTCACCCCTCCACTTT.

This clone was seen only a few times. The rearrangement joins TRBV5-6 to TRBJ1-2; 7 bases fit TRBD1. The CDR3 sequence is 14 residues long. V shed 3 bases and J 4 bases; nucleotides not matched to a gene: 6. Per germline, CDR1 SGHDT and CDR2 YYEEEE. The CDR3 sequence is CASSYTTGPYGYTF. CDR3 bases: TGTGCCAGCAGCTATACGACAGGGCCCTATGGCTACACCTTC.

This clone was observed a handful of times. This chain uses TRBV18 with TRBJ1-2; TRBD1 aligns across 7 bases. In germline, CDR1 is KGHSH, CDR2 LQKENI. V lost 3 bases to trimming and J lost 6 bases; unmatched junction nucleotides: 1. This CDR3 spans 12 amino acids. The CDR3 here is CASSPDRDGYTF. The CDR3 DNA sequence: TGTGCCAGCTCACCCGACAGGGATGGCTACACCTTC.

The J gene is TRBJ1-4, the V gene TRBV28; possible D gene TRBD1, 5 bases. The V end lost 4 bases, the J end lost 8 bases, and 17 bases lay between the germline ends. The CDR3 consists of 15 residues. Per the germline V gene, CDR1 is MDHEN and CDR2 is SYDVKM. DNA of the CDR3: TGTGCCAGCAGTTCCGGTGACATCCGGGGGGAAAAACTGTTTTTT. Its translation: CASSSGDIRGEKLFF.

CDR3 sequence: CASRTRQGQSPLHF. The CDR3, as DNA: TGTGCCAGTAGAACCAGACAGGGCCAATCACCCCTCCACTTT. V is TRBV19 and J is TRBJ1-6, with 7 positions matching TRBD1. In germline, CDR1 is LNHDA, CDR2 SQIVND (reference sequence). With V trimmed by 6 bases and J by 10 bases, 9 bases remained unmatched. The CDR3 contains 14 residues.